This TCR beta chain appears in the sequencing data of a study of beta chain features in type 1 diabetes. Study-wide context: No patient-donor differences in age, gender, total cells or subset yield. General observations from the study: More deletions and fewer insertions at VDJ junctions were found in patients with type 1 diabetes.

On this clone: Its antigen remains unknown.

Looked up from germline, CDR1 is SGDLS and CDR2 is YYNGEE. Trimming at V came to 0 bases and at J to 4 bases, leaving 7 bases not matched to a gene. The CDR3 spans 16 residues. Expressed TCRB transcripts got sequenced, as all isolated RNA was reverse transcribed. Sequenced naive, central memory and regulatory T cell samples produced an average of about 3.57 million reads. Repertoires were generated with immunoSEQ multiplex PCR, while TCRdb's copy carries only in-frame clones and drops some. This sample has approximately 340,000 clones; about 15% occur once, and the top ten carry approximately 0.02%. The TCR originated in a young woman in good health. Material: naive CD4+ T cells from blood. The chain joins TRBV9 to TRBJ2-1; TRBD2 matches at 7 bases. The DNA for the CDR3 is TGTGCCAGCAGCGTAGTCAGCGGGACTGTTTACAATGAGCAGTTCTTC. Protein sequence: CASSVVSGTVYNEQFF.